This T cell receptor (beta chain) was identified during a study of long-term antiretroviral therapy in people with HIV. Survey level was the resolution at which the v3.0 immunoSEQ assay ran. The method was immunoSEQ multiplex PCR; TCRdb's version includes in-frame clones alone and lacks a portion of them. Seen here are approximately 28,000 clones, about 85% observed once, and the top ten hold approximately 8.8%. Germline assignment: CDR1 SGHRS and CDR2 YFSETQ. The CDR3 covers 14 residues. V gave up 2 bases and J gave up 5 bases, with 11 bases separating them. Every donor contributed at least one pre-ART and at least two post-ART PBMC samples. Everyone in the study who had HIV was treated in the United States.

The gene calls are TRBV5-1 and TRBJ1-5, with D unclear. The sequence was collected from a man aged 40-49 years with HIV. Source: unsorted PBMCs, taken 4.7 to 5 years after starting antiretroviral therapy. The CDR3 DNA sequence: TGCGCCAGCAGCTTACGACCCGGGGATCAGCCCCAGCATTTT. This sequence encodes CASSLRPGDQPQHF. The full variable domain, completed using reference TRBV5-1 and TRBJ1-5, is KAGVTQTPRYLIKTRGQQVTLSCSPISGHRSVSWYQQTPGQGLQFLFEYFSETQRNKGNFPGRFSGRQFSNSRSEMNVSTLELGDSALYLCASSLRPGDQPQHFGDGTRLSIL.